This TCR beta chain originates from a study of blood T cell repertoires in COVID-19. Germline values: CDR1 SGHRS, CDR2 YFSETQ. The J segment lost 0 bases and the V segment lost 3 bases, leaving 3 bases of the junction unmatched. The CDR3 runs 15 residues. Authors' data handling: It was from reference gene primer amplification that nucleated cell counts were estimated. Measured with immunoSEQ multiplex PCR; TCRdb has only the in-frame clones, and not every one. V, J and clone size are taken as reported in that table, and D and trimming were inferred from the DNA itself. The sample comprises 30,000 or so clones, 80% to 90% of which are singletons, and around a sixth rests with the top ten. With regard to this clone: Other nucleotide sequences from this sample produce the same CDR3.

What was sequenced was peripheral blood. The clonotype originates from a man older than 75 with acute or convalescent COVID-19. This chain uses TRBV5-1 with TRBJ1-1; 9 nucleotides agree with TRBD1. CDR3 bases: TGCGCCAGCAGCTGGGGACAGGGTCTGAACACTGAAGCTTTCTTT. Amino acids: CASSWGQGLNTEAFF.